These 10 T cell receptor beta chains originate from one sample sequenced in a study of Ad26.COV2.S vaccination and SARS-CoV-2 variants. The assay was immunoSEQ multiplex PCR, and TCRdb's table has in-frame clones only and misses some. The table lists about 350,000 clones, 86% of them singletons, with about 11% in the top ten. Indicated treatment: over 15 received Ad26.COV2.S at low or high dose, single or two shots; roughly five received placebo; per-sample allocation not given. Each sample was drawn 63 days after the first injection (of vaccine or placebo). The sample was peripheral blood, taken in a trial of Ad26.COV2.S vaccine versus placebo. All receptors derive from a person aged 18-65 years who received the Ad26.COV2.S COVID-19 vaccine or a placebo.

The sample holds one count of this clone. This CDR3 reads CASSPRSGVTDTQYF. DNA of the CDR3: TGTGCCAGCTCACCACGCAGCGGGGTCACAGATACGCAGTATTTT. The rearrangement links TRBV18 to TRBJ2-3; 7 nucleotides line up with TRBD2. Trimming cost V 1 base and J 2 bases; bases outside gene matches: 3. Germline lookup yields CDR1 KGHSH and CDR2 LQKENI. CDR3 length: 15 residues.

This clone was detected only once. The chain carries TRBV7-2 and TRBJ2-3, with D possibly being TRBD2 (6 bases). Per germline, CDR1 SGHTA and CDR2 FQGNSA. The CDR3 is 15 residues long. Trimming pared 4 bases from V and 5 bases from J, leaving 16 bases between. The CDR3: CASSYLATRRDTQYF. The CDR3 DNA sequence: TGTGCCAGCAGCTACCTAGCGACCCGGCGAGATACGCAGTATTTT.

The gene calls are TRBV4-2 and TRBJ1-1; a weak D match, TRBD1 (5 bases). The V gene's germline CDR1 is LGHNA and CDR2 YNFKEQ. This CDR3 has 16 amino acids. V gave up 0 bases and J gave up 4 bases, with 15 bases separating them. CDR3 DNA: TGTGCCAGCAGCCAAGATTTGGGGGGGTCGGGCACTGAAGCTTTCTTT. Protein product: CASSQDLGGSGTEAFF.

The J gene is TRBJ1-6, the V gene TRBV6-5; 7 bases are a match to TRBD1. This CDR3 is built from 15 residues. CDR1 is MNHEY, CDR2 SVGAGI, per germline. V lost 0 bases, J lost 4 bases, and 0 bases stayed unmatched. CDR3 protein: CASSYSGQYNSPLHF. The CDR3 DNA follows: TGTGCCAGCAGTTACTCGGGACAGTATAATTCACCCCTCCACTTT.

The CDR3 here is CATQGRGGYTF. Written as DNA, the CDR3 is TGTGCCACCCAGGGGAGGGGTGGCTACACCTTC. This chain links TRBV6-1 with TRBJ1-2; perhaps TRBD1 as D (6 bases). This CDR3 comprises 11 residues. Germline CDR1 reads MNHNS; CDR2 reads SASEGT. V was shortened by 10 bases and J by 7 bases, with 13 bases between the two germline ends.

The genes are TRBV3-1 (or the pseudogene TRBV3-2) and TRBJ2-6, with 10 positions matching TRBD1. The CDR3 loop spans 17 amino acids. The germline V gene has CDR1 LGHDT and CDR2 YNNKEL (reference sequence). J was trimmed by 9 bases and V by 0 bases; bases with no gene match: 8. This CDR3 is CASSQEVGGQGFNVLTF. The DNA for the CDR3 is TGTGCCAGCAGCCAAGAGGTCGGGGGACAGGGGTTCAACGTCCTGACTTTC.

This clone was picked up one time. This chain links TRBV6-5 with TRBJ2-3; TRBD2 agrees at 10 bases. The CDR3 extends over 16 amino acids. Germline V gene sequence: CDR1 MNHEY, CDR2 SVGAGI. V lost 0 bases to trimming and J lost 8 bases; unmatched junction nucleotides: 8. CDR3 amino acids: CASSYSSGGAWGTQYF. DNA for the CDR3: TGTGCCAGCAGTTACTCGAGCGGGGGGGCCTGGGGTACGCAGTATTTT.

This clone was counted a few times. V usage is TRBV4-1 and J usage is TRBJ2-7, with D perhaps TRBD2 (7 bases). Germline CDR1 is MGHRA and CDR2 is YSYEKL. The CDR3 loop spans 18 amino acids. The ends were cut back, 1 base at V and 3 bases at J, with 22 bases in the middle. This chain's CDR3 is CASSQAAAGARKFYEQYF. The DNA of the CDR3 is TGCGCCAGCAGCCAAGCGGCGGCGGGGGCCCGCAAGTTCTACGAGCAGTACTTC.

This clone occurred a few times. The V call is TRBV14, the J call TRBJ1-1; D remains ambiguous. Trimming left V 2 bases short and J 2 bases short, with 9 bases between. The CDR3 sequence is 14 residues long. The germline V gene has CDR1 SGHDN and CDR2 FVKESK. CDR3 in amino acids: CASSQQLSNTEAFF. CDR3 nucleotide sequence: TGTGCCAGCAGCCAACAATTAAGCAACACTGAAGCTTTCTTT. The variable domain in full, with the rest retrieved from reference TRBV14 and TRBJ1-1, is EAGVTQFPSHSVIEKGQTVTLRCDPISGHDNLYWYRRVMGKEIKFLLHFVKESKQDESGMPNNRFLAERTGGTYSTLKVQPAELEDSGVYFCASSQQLSNTEAFFGQGTRLTVV.

The rearrangement joins TRBV2 to TRBJ1-3; the D gene is possibly TRBD1 (6 bases). The germline CDR1 and CDR2 sequences are SNHLY and FYNNEI. The CDR3 extends over 15 amino acids. The V gene lost 6 bases and the J gene lost 3 bases, with 15 bases spanning the gap. CDR3 protein: CASSREQGGGNTIYF. The CDR3 DNA follows: TGTGCCAGCAGCAGGGAACAGGGAGGTGGAAACACCATATATTTT.